Sequencing of this T cell receptor (beta chain) was carried out in a study of beta chain features in type 1 diabetes. Study as a whole: The patient and healthy donor groups were comparable for age, gender and cell yields.

Findings and caveats of the study: All four CD4+ subsets from Type 1 diabetes patients carried moderately but significantly shorter TCRB CDR3s. In comparison with healthy donors, patients had naive, central memory and Treg TCRB repertoires that appeared more similar.

The isolated RNA, all of it, was reverse transcribed, so expressed TCRB transcripts were what got sequenced. Measured with immunoSEQ multiplex PCR; TCRdb has only the in-frame clones, and not every one. This table holds 550,000 to 850,000 clones, 10% to 15% found once. This clone has more than one count but fewer than ten. Its antigen is unknown. Germline loops: CDR1 MDHEN, CDR2 SYDVKM. Trimming stripped 8 bases from V and 0 bases from J, with 14 bases between. CDR3 length: 14 residues. This clonotype was sampled from a man aged 18 to 30 with type 1 diabetes. The rearrangement uses TRBV28 and TRBJ2-7; possibly TRBD1 or TRBD2 for D (5 bases each). The sequenced material came from naive CD4+ T cells from blood. The CDR3 region is CASYSGANSYEQYF. The CDR3, as DNA: TGTGCCAGCTACTCCGGGGCTAACTCCTACGAGCAGTACTTC.